This TCR beta chain was sequenced in a study of control samples from healthy donors and cancer patients. V gave up 1 base and J gave up 2 bases; unmatched junction bases: 10. CDR3 size: 17 residues. CDR1 is MGHDK and CDR2 is SYGVNS in the germline V gene. Sequencing was performed with immunoSEQ multiplex PCR; in TCRdb, only in-frame clones are kept and a portion is missing. The repertoire consists of 25,000 to 35,000 clones, with 75% to 95% occurring once and the leading ten covering about 12%. The sequence was obtained from a man aged 50 to 60 with lung cancer. Material for sequencing was PBMCs. The chain uses TRBV25-1 and TRBJ2-5, with TRBD2 identical over 7 bases. This CDR3 reads CASSEWSGGGLQETQYF. The CDR3 coding sequence is TGTGCCAGCAGTGAATGGTCGGGCGGGGGACTTCAAGAGACCCAGTACTTC.